Shown below are 6 T cell receptor beta chains from a single sample sequenced in a study of technical replicates of blood from several donors (TCRdb year 2017). Library preparation was by the immunoSEQ multiplex PCR assay. Drawn from immuneACCESS, this table holds only the in-frame rearrangements with V and J called that TCRdb kept. Clones are partly lost; checked studies trace under half to an unresolved V gene and leave the rest unexplained. Across this sample there are some 78,000 clones, with 85% to 95% seen only once. Of the sample, 0.41% is held by the ten largest clones. The sequenced material came from T cells isolated from PBMCs. Source of these receptors: a human donor in good health.

The chain joins TRBV19 to TRBJ1-1, with D possibly matching TRBD1 (6 bases). Trimming shortened V by 7 bases and J by 2 bases, and 17 bases separated the two germline ends. In germline, CDR1 is LNHDA, CDR2 SQIVND (reference sequence). The length of the CDR3 is 15 residues. CDR3 DNA: TGTGCCAGTACCCCATCGACAGGAGTTAACACTGAAGCTTTCTTT. This sequence encodes CASTPSTGVNTEAFF.

The chain uses TRBV4-2 and TRBJ2-5; 10 nucleotides match TRBD2. The trim removed 4 bases at V and 2 bases at J, leaving 7 bases unmatched. The CDR3 length is 16 residues. Germline CDR1 and CDR2: LGHNA and YNFKEQ. CDR3 DNA: TGTGCCAGCAGCCCCCTAGCGGGAGCCGAACAAGAGACCCAGTACTTC. Translation gives CASSPLAGAEQETQYF.

The V and J genes are TRBV7-9 and TRBJ2-7; D possibly corresponds to TRBD2 (6 bases). The length of the CDR3 is 16 residues. V lost 5 bases and J lost 3, with 20 bases in between. Germline V gene sequence: CDR1 SEHNR, CDR2 FQNEAQ (reference sequence). The CDR3 region is CASSEKEGLEVYEQYF. The CDR3 nucleotides are TGTGCCAGCAGCGAAAAGGAGGGCCTAGAGGTCTACGAGCAGTACTTC.

The chain uses TRBV28 and TRBJ2-2; 7 bases align to TRBD2. V was clipped by 5 bases and J by 5 bases; unmatched bases: 11. The CDR3 consists of 16 residues. The germline V gene has CDR1 MDHEN and CDR2 SYDVKM. CDR3 residues: CASSLSRSGGTGELFF. The CDR3 DNA follows: TGTGCCAGCAGTCTCTCAAGATCGGGGGGAACCGGGGAGCTGTTTTTT. Complete variable domain (other parts from reference TRBV28 and TRBJ2-2): DVKVTQSSRYLVKRTGEKVFLECVQDMDHENMFWYRQDPGLGLRLIYFSYDVKMKEKGDIPEGYSVSREKKERFSLILESASTNQTSMYLCASSLSRSGGTGELFFGEGSRLTVL.

The chain links TRBV7-2 to TRBJ2-2; 7 bases are a match to TRBD2. CDR3 size: 19 residues. The trim removed 1 base at V and 5 bases at J, leaving 16 bases unmatched. Germline CDR1 reads SGHTA; CDR2 reads FQGNSA. CDR3 in DNA: TGTGCCAGCAGCTTAGGGTTAGCGGGCGCTAGTGTAGTAACCGGGGAGCTGTTTTTT. Translated, it gives CASSLGLAGASVVTGELFF.

The chain uses TRBV7-3 and TRBJ2-7; 9 positions agree with TRBD1. The V gene end was trimmed by 8 bases and the J gene end by 6 bases; junction bases not matched to a gene: 11. Germline V lookup: CDR1 SGHTA, CDR2 FQGTGA. The length of the CDR3 is 14 residues. DNA for the CDR3: TGTGCCAGCGGAACAGGGACAGGGAAAGGCGAGCAGTACTTC. Translation gives CASGTGTGKGEQYF.